This is a list of T cell receptor beta chains from one sample in a study of T cells after yellow fever vaccination. TCRdb re-called the 5' RACE reads with MiXCR, one entry per CDR3 protein. The table includes around 610,000 distinct CDR3 sequences, 13% detected once. Material: PBMCs, obtained on the day of the yellow fever booster vaccination. These receptor sequences come from a man aged 25 to 40 who received the YFV17D yellow fever vaccine. Both conserved end residues are part of each CDR3. D genes are given only for firm matches. Not every row has a clone size; where given, it reads once, few, many or a size class.

D gene: NA
clone size: NA
V gene: TRBV12-3/TRBV12-4
J gene: TRBJ1-1
CDR3 protein: CASSLLLEYTEAFF
CDR3 DNA: TGTGCCAGCAGTTTACTTCTCGAGTACACTGAAGCTTTCTTT

D gene: NA
clone size: many
V gene: TRBV12-3/TRBV12-4
J gene: TRBJ2-7
CDR3 protein: CASSFLRSHEQYF
CDR3 DNA: TGTGCCAGCAGTTTTCTTAGGTCCCACGAGCAGTACTTC

D gene: NA
clone size: NA
V gene: TRBV4-1
J gene: TRBJ2-3
CDR3 protein: CASSQEIGGDTQYF
CDR3 DNA: TGCGCCAGCAGCCAAGAAATTGGGGGTGATACGCAGTATTTT

D gene: TRBD2
clone size: few
V gene: TRBV20-1
J gene: TRBJ2-3
CDR3 protein: CSAKSGSLGTQYF
CDR3 DNA: TGCAGTGCTAAAAGCGGGAGTCTCGGTACGCAGTATTTT

D gene: NA
clone size: few
V gene: TRBV19
J gene: TRBJ1-2
CDR3 protein: CASTPPWTRTNYGYTF
CDR3 DNA: TGTGCCAGTACCCCACCCTGGACAAGAACTAACTATGGCTACACCTTC

D gene: NA
clone size: few
V gene: TRBV5-1
J gene: TRBJ2-2
CDR3 protein: CASSLVGDSGELFF
CDR3 DNA: TGCGCCAGCAGCTTGGTGGGAGACTCCGGGGAGCTGTTTTTT

D gene: NA
clone size: many
V gene: TRBV7-2
J gene: TRBJ2-1
CDR3 protein: CASSLGGTDNEQFF
CDR3 DNA: TGTGCCAGCAGTTTAGGCGGGACCGACAATGAGCAGTTCTTC

D gene: TRBD2
clone size: NA
V gene: TRBV5-5
J gene: TRBJ2-7
CDR3 protein: CASSLVGGGSSYEQYF
CDR3 DNA: TGTGCCAGCAGCCTCGTCGGCGGGGGGAGCTCCTACGAGCAGTACTTC

D gene: NA
clone size: few
V gene: TRBV12-3/TRBV12-4
J gene: TRBJ2-7
CDR3 protein: CASSLEQASVEQYF
CDR3 DNA: TGTGCCAGCAGTTTAGAACAGGCCTCTGTGGAGCAGTACTTC

D gene: TRBD2
clone size: NA
V gene: TRBV11-2
J gene: TRBJ2-5
CDR3 protein: CASSHEGGSGSGETQYF
CDR3 DNA: TGTGCCAGCAGCCACGAGGGAGGAAGCGGGAGTGGGGAGACCCAGTACTTC

D gene: NA
clone size: NA
V gene: TRBV29-1
J gene: TRBJ2-3
CDR3 protein: CSVVRLRGTDTQYF
CDR3 DNA: TGCAGCGTTGTGCGGTTGAGGGGCACAGATACGCAGTATTTT

D gene: TRBD2
clone size: NA
V gene: TRBV9
J gene: TRBJ2-7
CDR3 protein: CASSQNGGRASYEQYF
CDR3 DNA: TGTGCCAGCAGCCAAAACGGCGGGAGGGCGTCTTACGAGCAGTACTTC

D gene: NA
clone size: NA
V gene: TRBV28
J gene: TRBJ2-5
CDR3 protein: CASSAPGHLQETQYF
CDR3 DNA: TGTGCCAGCAGCGCACCGGGACACCTACAAGAGACCCAGTACTTC

D gene: TRBD2
clone size: NA
V gene: TRBV15
J gene: TRBJ2-5
CDR3 protein: CATSSGGTSGRETQYF
CDR3 DNA: TGTGCCACCAGCAGTGGGGGGACTAGCGGTAGGGAGACCCAGTACTTC

D gene: NA
clone size: NA
V gene: TRBV7-9
J gene: TRBJ1-5
CDR3 protein: CASSLNTQPQHF
CDR3 DNA: TGTGCCAGCAGCTTAAATACCCAGCCCCAGCATTTT

D gene: NA
clone size: few
V gene: TRBV20-1
J gene: TRBJ2-5
CDR3 protein: CSAKKTGQWKETQYF
CDR3 DNA: TGCAGTGCCAAGAAAACGGGACAATGGAAAGAGACCCAGTACTTC

D gene: NA
clone size: NA
V gene: TRBV21-1
J gene: TRBJ1-2
CDR3 protein: CASTPSGRGDGYTF
CDR3 DNA: TGTGCCAGCACCCCCAGCGGAAGGGGGGACGGCTACACCTTC

D gene: NA
clone size: NA
V gene: TRBV7-9
J gene: TRBJ1-4
CDR3 protein: CASSSTGVSTNEKLFF
CDR3 DNA: TGTGCCAGCAGCTCGACGGGGGTTAGTACTAATGAAAAACTGTTTTTT

D gene: NA
clone size: few
V gene: TRBV7-8
J gene: TRBJ1-2
CDR3 protein: CASSLQVQGKGYTF
CDR3 DNA: TGTGCCAGCAGCTTACAAGTACAGGGAAAAGGCTACACCTTC

D gene: NA
clone size: few
V gene: TRBV12-3/TRBV12-4
J gene: TRBJ2-5
CDR3 protein: CAVGQGLETQYF
CDR3 DNA: TGTGCCGTTGGGCAGGGCTTAGAGACCCAGTACTTC

D gene: NA
clone size: few
V gene: TRBV6-2/TRBV6-3
J gene: TRBJ1-5
CDR3 protein: CASSFQKSQPQHF
CDR3 DNA: TGTGCCAGCAGTTTCCAGAAGAGTCAGCCCCAGCATTTT

D gene: TRBD1
clone size: few
V gene: TRBV5-1
J gene: TRBJ2-7
CDR3 protein: CAIHPRMTGVPYEQYF
CDR3 DNA: TGCGCCATCCACCCCCGCATGACAGGGGTCCCCTACGAGCAGTACTTC

D gene: NA
clone size: few
V gene: TRBV27
J gene: TRBJ2-7
CDR3 protein: CASSPRRETNEQYF
CDR3 DNA: TGTGCCAGCAGCCCCCGACGGGAGACTAACGAGCAGTACTTC

D gene: TRBD2
clone size: NA
V gene: TRBV7-2
J gene: TRBJ2-4
CDR3 protein: CASSQGGSGKYIQYF
CDR3 DNA: TGTGCCAGCAGCCAGGGAGGTAGCGGGAAGTACATTCAGTACTTC

D gene: NA
clone size: few
V gene: TRBV24-1
J gene: TRBJ1-5
CDR3 protein: CATSDSNRVGSQHF
CDR3 DNA: TGTGCCACCAGTGATTCCAACAGGGTTGGGTCCCAGCATTTT

D gene: NA
clone size: NA
V gene: TRBV18
J gene: TRBJ1-6
CDR3 protein: CASSPPVGSGSPLHF
CDR3 DNA: TGTGCCAGCTCACCACCCGTTGGGTCGGGCTCACCCCTCCACTTT

D gene: NA
clone size: few
V gene: TRBV18
J gene: TRBJ2-2
CDR3 protein: CASPSGVETGELFF
CDR3 DNA: TGTGCCAGCCCTTCAGGGGTCGAAACCGGGGAGCTGTTTTTT

D gene: TRBD1
clone size: NA
V gene: TRBV7-9
J gene: TRBJ2-2
CDR3 protein: CASSNPDRGLNTGELFF
CDR3 DNA: TGTGCCAGCAGCAACCCAGACAGGGGGCTCAACACCGGGGAGCTGTTTTTT

D gene: NA
clone size: many
V gene: TRBV7-6
J gene: TRBJ2-1
CDR3 protein: CASSLTGAYNEQFF
CDR3 DNA: TGTGCCAGCAGCCTGACAGGAGCCTACAATGAGCAGTTCTTC

D gene: TRBD2
clone size: few
V gene: TRBV9
J gene: TRBJ2-7
CDR3 protein: CASSVMGLAGDEQYF
CDR3 DNA: TGTGCCAGCAGCGTAATGGGCCTAGCGGGAGACGAGCAGTACTTC

D gene: TRBD1
clone size: few
V gene: TRBV18
J gene: TRBJ2-5
CDR3 protein: CASSTALSPDRGMETQYF
CDR3 DNA: TGTGCCAGCTCGACTGCACTCTCGCCGGACAGGGGAATGGAGACCCAGTACTTC

D gene: NA
clone size: NA
V gene: TRBV5-1
J gene: TRBJ1-2
CDR3 protein: CASSFPGENYGYTF
CDR3 DNA: TGCGCCAGCAGCTTCCCAGGAGAAAACTATGGCTACACCTTC

D gene: TRBD2
clone size: few
V gene: TRBV27
J gene: TRBJ2-7
CDR3 protein: CASSSRTRTSYEQYF
CDR3 DNA: TGTGCCAGCAGTAGCCGGACTAGGACTTCCTACGAGCAGTACTTC

D gene: NA
clone size: few
V gene: TRBV20-1
J gene: TRBJ2-1
CDR3 protein: CSAESGGASRNEQFF
CDR3 DNA: TGCAGTGCTGAATCTGGGGGAGCCTCACGCAATGAGCAGTTCTTC

D gene: NA
clone size: NA
V gene: TRBV9
J gene: TRBJ1-1
CDR3 protein: CASSAIGGVGRGRNTEAFF
CDR3 DNA: TGTGCCAGCAGCGCCATCGGCGGTGTGGGAAGGGGGAGGAACACTGAAGCTTTCTTT

D gene: NA
clone size: few
V gene: TRBV20-1
J gene: TRBJ1-3
CDR3 protein: CSGRSGNTIYF
CDR3 DNA: TGCAGTGGCCGCTCTGGAAACACCATATATTTT

D gene: NA
clone size: few
V gene: TRBV10-3
J gene: TRBJ2-1
CDR3 protein: CAISESWGRPEQFF
CDR3 DNA: TGTGCCATCAGTGAGTCATGGGGCCGGCCTGAGCAGTTCTTC

D gene: NA
clone size: NA
V gene: TRBV25-1
J gene: TRBJ1-6
CDR3 protein: CASSEGTLHF
CDR3 DNA: TGTGCCAGCAGTGAAGGGACACTCCACTTT

D gene: TRBD1
clone size: NA
V gene: TRBV18
J gene: TRBJ1-1
CDR3 protein: CASSPDRGIAPFF
CDR3 DNA: TGTGCCAGCTCGCCCGACAGGGGTATTGCGCCTTTCTTT

D gene: TRBD1
clone size: many
V gene: TRBV12-3/TRBV12-4
J gene: TRBJ2-7
CDR3 protein: CASTSGTGAYEQYF
CDR3 DNA: TGTGCCAGCACCTCCGGGACAGGGGCGTACGAGCAGTACTTC

D gene: NA
clone size: NA
V gene: TRBV20-1
J gene: TRBJ2-5
CDR3 protein: CSAPVRRQETQYF
CDR3 DNA: TGCAGTGCCCCGGTGAGAAGGCAAGAGACCCAGTACTTC

D gene: TRBD2
clone size: NA
V gene: TRBV7-6
J gene: TRBJ2-7
CDR3 protein: CASSPQIGMAGEGYEQYF
CDR3 DNA: TGTGCCAGCAGCCCCCAAATCGGCATGGCGGGAGAAGGGTACGAGCAGTACTTC

D gene: TRBD2
clone size: few
V gene: TRBV9
J gene: TRBJ2-7
CDR3 protein: CASSAGGGKSYEQYF
CDR3 DNA: TGTGCCAGCAGCGCCGGGGGAGGGAAGTCCTACGAGCAGTACTTC

D gene: TRBD1
clone size: NA
V gene: TRBV5-4
J gene: TRBJ2-1
CDR3 protein: CASSPRDRRHNEQFF
CDR3 DNA: TGTGCCAGCAGCCCTAGGGACAGGAGACACAATGAGCAGTTCTTC

D gene: TRBD1
clone size: NA
V gene: TRBV27
J gene: TRBJ2-7
CDR3 protein: CASRDYGTGEYEQYF
CDR3 DNA: TGTGCCAGCAGGGATTACGGGACAGGGGAGTACGAGCAGTACTTC

D gene: NA
clone size: few
V gene: TRBV3-1
J gene: TRBJ2-1
CDR3 protein: CASSQGDLREQFF
CDR3 DNA: TGTGCCAGCAGCCAAGGGGACCTCAGGGAGCAGTTCTTC

D gene: NA
clone size: NA
V gene: TRBV7-6
J gene: TRBJ2-7
CDR3 protein: CASSLPGSSSGSVEQYF
CDR3 DNA: TGTGCCAGCAGCCTCCCCGGTAGTTCCTCCGGGTCGGTTGAGCAGTACTTC

D gene: TRBD1
clone size: NA
V gene: TRBV6-5
J gene: TRBJ1-4
CDR3 protein: CASSYTGQLTGGREKLFF
CDR3 DNA: TGTGCCAGCAGTTACACCGGACAACTGACAGGGGGAAGGGAAAAACTGTTTTTT

D gene: TRBD2
clone size: few
V gene: TRBV20-1
J gene: TRBJ2-7
CDR3 protein: CSARDRVAGGPYEQYF
CDR3 DNA: TGCAGTGCTAGAGATAGGGTAGCGGGAGGGCCCTACGAGCAGTACTTC

D gene: NA
clone size: NA
V gene: TRBV6-1
J gene: TRBJ2-1
CDR3 protein: CASNPQAPLDEQFF
CDR3 DNA: TGTGCCAGCAATCCCCAGGCCCCCCTAGATGAGCAGTTCTTC

D gene: TRBD1
clone size: NA
V gene: TRBV2
J gene: TRBJ2-5
CDR3 protein: CASSGLWTGRIDQETQYF
CDR3 DNA: TGTGCCAGCAGTGGTCTCTGGACAGGGCGTATCGACCAAGAGACCCAGTACTTC

D gene: NA
clone size: few
V gene: TRBV19
J gene: TRBJ2-5
CDR3 protein: CASSIRYKETQYF
CDR3 DNA: TGTGCCAGTAGTATACGGTACAAAGAGACCCAGTACTTC

D gene: TRBD1
clone size: NA
V gene: TRBV9
J gene: TRBJ2-1
CDR3 protein: CASSLRDRGHEQFF
CDR3 DNA: TGTGCCAGCAGCCTCCGGGACAGGGGGCATGAGCAGTTCTTC

D gene: NA
clone size: few
V gene: TRBV7-2
J gene: TRBJ1-5
CDR3 protein: CASSFSSFWVNQPQHF
CDR3 DNA: TGTGCCAGCAGCTTTTCTAGCTTTTGGGTCAATCAGCCCCAGCATTTT

D gene: NA
clone size: few
V gene: TRBV27
J gene: TRBJ2-7
CDR3 protein: CASMPGLGLYEQYF
CDR3 DNA: TGTGCCAGCATGCCGGGACTGGGCCTCTACGAGCAGTACTTC

D gene: NA
clone size: NA
V gene: TRBV11-1
J gene: TRBJ2-4
CDR3 protein: CASSLAPLAFNLAKNIQYF
CDR3 DNA: TGTGCCAGCAGCTTAGCCCCTCTAGCGTTCAACCTAGCCAAAAACATTCAGTACTTC

D gene: NA
clone size: few
V gene: TRBV5-1
J gene: TRBJ1-2
CDR3 protein: CASSLAPGTAGSYTF
CDR3 DNA: TGCGCCAGCAGCTTGGCCCCGGGGACCGCGGGAAGCTACACCTTC

D gene: TRBD1
clone size: NA
V gene: TRBV7-2
J gene: TRBJ1-5
CDR3 protein: CASSHDRGNNQPQHF
CDR3 DNA: TGTGCCAGCAGTCATGACAGGGGTAACAATCAGCCCCAGCATTTT

D gene: NA
clone size: NA
V gene: TRBV3-1
J gene: TRBJ1-4
CDR3 protein: CASSQDRHEKLFF
CDR3 DNA: TGTGCCAGCAGCCAAGATCGTCATGAAAAACTGTTTTTT

D gene: NA
clone size: NA
V gene: TRBV7-2
J gene: TRBJ1-1
CDR3 protein: CASSGTWGAFF
CDR3 DNA: TGTGCCAGCAGCGGTACGTGGGGAGCTTTCTTT